This record covers a single TCR beta chain. The antigen is undetermined. Despite likely unrecorded immune exposures, the donors were nominally healthy at the time of sampling. The data were obtained in a study of cytomegalovirus exposure and HLA in healthy donors. A multiplex PCR was run with 60 Vbeta primers and 13 Jbeta primers. How the authors handled the data: A later analysis counted about 80 million unique TCR beta chains, around 10 million shared. Assay used: immunoSEQ multiplex PCR; TCRdb lists only in-frame clones, some missing. That table is the source of V, J and clone size, and D and trimming were worked out from the DNA. The table lists under 250,000 clones, 80% to 90% of them singletons. Study-wide results and caveats: An Asian-associated ancestry cluster reportedly showed fewer N-insertions than the roughly 700-donor mean in a later analysis. Cytomegalovirus status was reportedly diagnosed by the classifier with high specificity and sensitivity.

This CDR3 comprises 18 residues. CDR1 and CDR2 from the germline V gene are LGHNA and YNFKEQ. The trim removed 1 base at V and 10 bases at J, leaving 14 bases unmatched. The sequence was obtained from a girl aged 2-10 years in good health and CMV-seronegative. The chain employs TRBV4-2 and TRBJ1-6, with 9 bases identical to TRBD1. Sequenced sample: PBMCs. This chain's CDR3 is CASSQVKDRGAKKSPLHF. CDR3 nucleotides: TGTGCCAGCAGCCAAGTGAAGGACAGGGGCGCCAAGAAGTCACCCCTCCACTTT.